In its sample, the clone carrying this T cell receptor beta chain was seen many times. The data derive from a study of T cells after yellow fever vaccination. TCRdb re-called the 5' RACE reads through MiXCR, storing one row per CDR3 protein. The profile shows around 30,000 distinct CDR3 sequences, about 5% of them singletons. The CDR3 spans 17 residues. Germline V gene data show CDR1 as SGHTA and CDR2 as FQGNSA. Between the trimmed V and J ends, which lost 0 bases and 3 bases, there was a span of 16 bases. Sample: CD8+ T cells sorted from PBMCs, taken 10 days after the yellow fever booster vaccination. The TCR comes from a man aged 30 to 39 who received the YFV17D yellow fever vaccine. The chain recombines TRBV7-2 with TRBJ2-3; D is perhaps TRBD1 (5 bases). CDR3 amino acids: CASSLAQGLDLTDTQYF. The CDR3 DNA reads TGTGCCAGCAGCTTAGCGCAGGGCCTAGACCTAACAGATACGCAGTATTTT.